The 18 T cell receptor beta chains reported below all come from one sample, sequenced in a study of blood T cell repertoires in COVID-19. Profiled with immunoSEQ multiplex PCR; TCRdb holds only in-frame clones, not every one. The data hold some 150,000 clones, with 70% to 90% observed a single time. Sequencing was carried out using peripheral blood. Source of these receptors: a man aged 55 to 70 with acute or convalescent COVID-19.

This clone has a handful of counts. The rearrangement joins TRBV7-2 to TRBJ1-6; TRBD1 aligns across 8 bases. The ends lost 1 base at V and 9 bases at J; junction bases unmatched: 8. CDR3 length: 16 amino acids. CDR1 is SGHTA, CDR2 FQGNSA, per germline. As DNA, the CDR3 is TGTGCCAGCAGCTTAGGATCCGGGACAGGTGTTTCACCCCTCCACTTT. Protein product: CASSLGSGTGVSPLHF.

The gene calls are TRBV9 and TRBJ2-1, with TRBD1 matching 7 bases. The V gene end was trimmed by 4 bases and the J gene end by 7 bases; junction bases not matched to a gene: 11. The CDR3 has 15 amino acids. The germline gives CDR1 SGDLS, CDR2 YYNGEE. The CDR3 DNA reads as TGTGCCAGCAGCTCAACAGGGACAGCCCGTAATGAGCAGTTCTTC. Its protein is CASSSTGTARNEQFF.

The chain recombines TRBV19 with TRBJ2-1; 10 bases map to TRBD1. The trim removed 5 bases at V and 4 bases at J, leaving 5 bases unmatched. The CDR3 runs 15 residues. Germline V gene lookup returns CDR1 LNHDA and CDR2 SQIVND (reference sequence). The CDR3 coding sequence is TGTGCCAGTAGTCAAGGACAGGGGGTTTACAATGAGCAGTTCTTC. This gives the protein CASSQGQGVYNEQFF. Complete variable domain (other parts from reference TRBV19 and TRBJ2-1): DGGITQSPKYLFRKEGQNVTLSCEQNLNHDAMYWYRQDPGQGLRLIYYSQIVNDFQKGDIAEGYSVSREKKESFPLTVTSAQKNPTAFYLCASSQGQGVYNEQFFGPGTRLTVL.

This clone was observed at least ten times. This chain connects TRBV2 to TRBJ1-2; 7 bases are a match to TRBD1. The V segment lost 8 bases and the J segment 8 bases; nucleotides outside the gene matches: 14. Per germline, CDR1 SNHLY and CDR2 FYNNEI. The CDR3 has 14 amino acids. The CDR3 DNA follows: TGTGCCAGCGTGAGACAGGGACGTCAGCAAGGCTACACCTTC. Translating gives CASVRQGRQQGYTF.

The chain recombines TRBV4-1 with TRBJ2-2; a weak D match, TRBD2 (5 bases). Germline V lookup: CDR1 MGHRA, CDR2 YSYEKL. V was pared by 1 base and J by 4 bases, with 16 bases between. The CDR3 totals 17 residues. This CDR3 is CASSQGVLGVGTGELFF. CDR3 coding DNA: TGCGCCAGCAGCCAAGGGGTGCTCGGGGTCGGCACCGGGGAGCTGTTTTTT.

CDR3: CASSTGQLSTNEKLFF. The CDR3 bases are TGTGCCAGCAGTACAGGGCAGCTGTCAACTAATGAAAAACTGTTTTTT. The chain carries TRBV2 and TRBJ1-4; possible D gene TRBD1, 6 bases. Looked up from germline, CDR1 is SNHLY and CDR2 is FYNNEI. Trimming took 5 bases from V and 0 from J, leaving 13 bases between them. CDR3 length equals 16 residues.

The rearrangement links TRBV7-8 to TRBJ1-5; D is undetermined. Germline CDR1 SGHVS, CDR2 FQNEAQ. The CDR3 extends over 15 amino acids. Trimming removed 2 bases from V and 2 bases from J, with 10 bases in between. For the CDR3, the DNA is TGTGCCAGCAGCTTATCAGGCGTCGGCAATCAGCCCCAGCATTTT. It translates to CASSLSGVGNQPQHF.

This clone showed up just a few times. The chain has TRBV11-2 and TRBJ1-2; D remains unclear. Germline V gives CDR1 SGHAT, CDR2 FQNNGV. CDR3 length: 13 residues. Trimming stripped 3 bases from V and 6 bases from J, with 11 bases between. This CDR3 is CASSLIPGDGYTF. As DNA, the CDR3 is TGTGCCAGCAGCTTGATCCCAGGCGATGGCTACACCTTC.

This clone was detected a few times. The chain is built from TRBV15 and TRBJ1-1; D gene uncertain. The CDR3 runs 11 residues. Germline V gene sequence: CDR1 LNHNV, CDR2 YYDKDF (reference sequence). With 0 bases removed from V and 10 bases from J, the gap between germline ends came to 6 bases. The chain's CDR3 is CATSRERRAFF. The CDR3 coding sequence is TGTGCCACCAGCAGAGAGCGGCGAGCTTTCTTT. Supplemented by reference TRBV15 and TRBJ1-1, the full variable domain reads DAMVIQNPRYQVTQFGKPVTLSCSQTLNHNVMYWYQQKSSQAPKLLFHYYDKDFNNEADTPDNFQSRRPNTSFCFLDIRSPGLGDTAMYLCATSRERRAFFGQGTRLTVV.

On this clone: Other DNA sequences in this specimen translate into the identical CDR3. CDR3 DNA: TGTGCCAGTAGTATCGGCGGCTCTGGGGCCAACGTCCTGACTTTC. Translation: CASSIGGSGANVLTF. The chain employs TRBV19 and TRBJ2-6, with D hard to call. Looked up from germline, CDR1 is LNHDA and CDR2 is SQIVND (reference sequence). This CDR3 has 15 residues. Between the trimmed V and J ends, which lost 3 bases and 0 bases, there was a span of 6 bases.

J is TRBJ1-5 and V is TRBV7-2; D remains unclear. Germline assignment: CDR1 SGHTA and CDR2 FQGNSA. V lost 4 bases and J 3 bases, leaving 16 bases between the germline ends. This CDR3 has 16 residues. CDR3 bases: TGTGCCAGCAGCTACGGGATTCCTGATTCCAATCAGCCCCAGCATTTT. This translates into CASSYGIPDSNQPQHF.

This chain uses TRBV7-9 with TRBJ1-5; TRBD1 is a possible D gene (5 bases). The germline V and J ends were trimmed by 5 bases and 5 bases, with 7 bases remaining between them. Per germline, CDR1 SEHNR and CDR2 FQNEAQ (reference sequence). The CDR3 runs 12 residues. The CDR3 is CASSGGDQPQHF. CDR3 DNA sequence: TGTGCCAGCAGCGGAGGGGATCAGCCCCAGCATTTT.

The V and J genes are TRBV5-1 and TRBJ1-1; the D gene is possibly TRBD1 (6 bases). The germline V gene has CDR1 SGHRS and CDR2 YFSETQ. V was clipped by 2 bases and J by 4 bases, with 15 bases between them. This CDR3 region has 15 residues. The CDR3 spells CASSLTHRVSTEAFF. CDR3 nucleotide sequence: TGCGCCAGCAGCTTAACGCACAGGGTTTCCACTGAAGCTTTCTTT. Looking up the rest from reference TRBV5-1 and TRBJ1-1 gives the full variable domain: KAGVTQTPRYLIKTRGQQVTLSCSPISGHRSVSWYQQTPGQGLQFLFEYFSETQRNKGNFPGRFSGRQFSNSRSEMNVSTLELGDSALYLCASSLTHRVSTEAFFGQGTRLTVV.

The V gene is TRBV7-9, the J gene TRBJ2-4; D is possibly TRBD2 (5 bases). The length of the CDR3 is 15 residues. Trimming left V 1 base short and J 3 bases short, with 10 bases between. The germline CDR1 and CDR2 sequences are SEHNR and FQNEAQ (reference sequence). The CDR3 loop reads CASSLEGTSKNIQYF. CDR3 nucleotides: TGTGCCAGCAGCTTAGAAGGCACTAGCAAAAACATTCAGTACTTC.

The chain carries TRBV7-3 and TRBJ2-2; TRBD1 matches 8 bases. Germline V lookup: CDR1 SGHTA, CDR2 FQGTGA. After removal of 2 bases from V and 1 base from J, the junction contained 6 bases not matched to a gene. The CDR3 totals 17 residues. DNA of the CDR3: TGTGCCAGCAGCTTAGCTGCCGGGACAGGGAACACCGGGGAGCTGTTTTTT. Its protein is CASSLAAGTGNTGELFF.

This chain uses TRBV30 with TRBJ1-1; 11 positions match TRBD1. CDR1 is GTSNPN and CDR2 is SVGIG in the germline V gene (reference sequence). The CDR3 is made up of 14 amino acids. V lost 2 bases and J lost 6; bases outside the gene matches: 5. For the CDR3, the DNA is TGTGCCTGGAGTATGGGACAGGGGGTGGCTGAAGCTTTCTTT. Protein: CAWSMGQGVAEAFF. The complete variable domain, with remaining parts taken from reference TRBV30 and TRBJ1-1, reads SQTIHQWPATLVQPVGSPLSLECTVEGTSNPNLYWYRQAAGRGLQLLFYSVGIGQISSEVPQNLSASRPQDRQFILSSKKLLLSDSGFYLCAWSMGQGVAEAFFGQGTRLTVV.

This clone appeared once. The V gene is TRBV6-5, the J gene TRBJ1-6; perhaps TRBD1 as D (5 bases). Trimming shortened V by 6 bases and J by 6 bases, and 9 bases separated the two germline ends. Germline V gene sequence: CDR1 MNHEY, CDR2 SVGAGI. CDR3 length: 13 amino acids. Here the CDR3 reads CASSQGSNSPLHF. The CDR3 nucleotides read TGTGCCAGCAGCCAGGGCAGTAATTCACCCCTCCACTTT.

The chain carries TRBV6-6 and TRBJ1-1; D gene unclear. The CDR3 extends over 13 amino acids. V was pared by 4 bases and J by 6 bases, with 12 bases between. In germline, CDR1 is MNHNY, CDR2 SVGAGI (reference sequence). In DNA, the CDR3 is TGTGCCAGCAGTTTGGTCAGCGAACCTGAAGCTTTCTTT. Encoded protein: CASSLVSEPEAFF.